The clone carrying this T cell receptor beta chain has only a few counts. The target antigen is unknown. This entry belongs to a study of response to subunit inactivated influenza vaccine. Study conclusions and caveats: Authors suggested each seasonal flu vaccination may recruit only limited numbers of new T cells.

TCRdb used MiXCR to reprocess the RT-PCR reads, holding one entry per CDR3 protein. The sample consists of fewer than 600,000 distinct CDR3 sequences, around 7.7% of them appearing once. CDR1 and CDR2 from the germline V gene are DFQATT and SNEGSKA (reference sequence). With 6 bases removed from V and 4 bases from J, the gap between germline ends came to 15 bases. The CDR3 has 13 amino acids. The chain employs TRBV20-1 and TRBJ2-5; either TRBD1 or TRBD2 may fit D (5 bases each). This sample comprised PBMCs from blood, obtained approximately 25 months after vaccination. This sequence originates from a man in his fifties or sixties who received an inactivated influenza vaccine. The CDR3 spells CSAHGALGETQYF. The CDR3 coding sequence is TGCAGTGCACACGGGGCCCTTGGAGAGACCCAGTACTTC.